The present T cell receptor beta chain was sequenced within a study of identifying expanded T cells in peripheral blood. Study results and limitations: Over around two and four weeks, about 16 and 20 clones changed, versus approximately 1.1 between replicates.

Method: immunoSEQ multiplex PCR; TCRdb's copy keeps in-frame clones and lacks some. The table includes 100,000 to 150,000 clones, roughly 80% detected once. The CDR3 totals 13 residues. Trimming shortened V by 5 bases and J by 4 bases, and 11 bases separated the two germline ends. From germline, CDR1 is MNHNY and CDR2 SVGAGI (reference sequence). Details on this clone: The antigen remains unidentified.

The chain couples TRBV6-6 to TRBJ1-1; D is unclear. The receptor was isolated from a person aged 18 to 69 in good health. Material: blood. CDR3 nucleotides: TGTGCCAGCAGTCGCGAAAGGAGCACTGAAGCTTTCTTT. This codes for CASSRERSTEAFF.